The clone carrying this T cell receptor beta chain was counted a few times. Its antigen remains unknown. This record belongs to a study of T-cell reconstitution after alpha-beta-depleted transplantation in children. Study outcomes and limitations: One year after transplant, T-cell counts and diversity came mostly from newly produced T cells. Surviving thymic progenitors and recipient T cells were the source of high TCRbeta diversity at day 60 in some patients. In patients about two months after transplant, alpha-beta T cells reportedly arose from several hundred expanded graft clones.

Preparing the TCRbeta library involved the use of unique molecular identifiers. TCRdb ran MiXCR on the PCR reads and lists one entry per CDR3 protein. The sample has around 120,000 distinct CDR3 sequences, 23% seen once. V was clipped by 0 bases and J by 7 bases, with 20 bases between them. In germline, CDR1 is DFQATT, CDR2 SNEGSKA (reference sequence). This CDR3 comprises 16 residues. The chain is built from TRBV20-1 and TRBJ2-3, with TRBD1 as a possible D gene (6 bases). Sequenced material: PBMCs, mostly from graft donor cells, taken 180 days after TCRalphabeta/CD19-depleted stem cell transplant. This TCR came from a male patient aged 2-15 years who had a stem cell transplant for chronic granulomatous disease, so the T cells may come from the graft donor. DNA of the CDR3: TGCAGTGCTAGAGATCGAAGAAGACAGGCATTTTATACGCAGTATTTT. Translation gives CSARDRRRQAFYTQYF.